The 9 T cell receptor beta chains below all came from one sample that was sequenced in a study of T cell responses to AZD1222 COVID-19 vaccine. This table comes from immunoSEQ multiplex PCR, and its TCRdb copy is limited to in-frame clones, with some not included. The repertoire holds under 150,000 clones, roughly nine tenths seen once, with approximately 2.5% in the top ten. Sample: peripheral blood, taken on day 0 of AZD1222 vaccination. The receptors were sampled from an adult in good health.

V gene TRBV6-5 combines with J gene TRBJ2-3, with D tentatively TRBD2 (5 bases). The CDR3 runs 15 residues. Trimming removed 9 bases at V and 1 base at J, with 17 bases between. Germline lookup yields CDR1 MNHEY and CDR2 SVGAGI. The CDR3 nucleotides are TGTGCCAGTAGACGTCGGGATAGCGGCACAGATACGCAGTATTTT. Its translation: CASRRRDSGTDTQYF.

The V gene is TRBV9, the J gene TRBJ1-3; the match to TRBD1 covers 7 bases. V lost 4 bases, J lost 0 bases, and 10 bases stayed unmatched. The germline gives CDR1 SGDLS, CDR2 YYNGEE. The length of the CDR3 is 17 residues. The CDR3 sequence: CASSLGQTRISGNTIYF. Written as DNA, the CDR3 is TGTGCCAGCAGCTTGGGACAGACAAGAATCTCTGGAAACACCATATATTTT.

The rearrangement joins TRBV7-9 to TRBJ2-3, with D hard to call. Germline V gives CDR1 SEHNR, CDR2 FQNEAQ (reference sequence). This CDR3 spans 16 amino acids. V gave up 5 bases and J gave up 1 base, with 16 bases separating them. The chain's CDR3 is CASSPGARPGTDTQYF. Written as DNA, the CDR3 is TGTGCCAGCAGCCCCGGCGCAAGGCCCGGCACAGATACGCAGTATTTT.

Only a few counts were recorded for this clone. The chain carries TRBV7-9 and TRBJ1-1; TRBD1 matches 10 bases. V lost 5 bases, J lost 1 base, and 10 bases stayed unmatched. Germline CDR1 reads SEHNR; CDR2 reads FQNEAQ (reference sequence). The CDR3 totals 17 residues. The DNA for the CDR3 is TGTGCCAGCAGCCCCGGGGACAGGGGCGTCCAGAACACTGAAGCTTTCTTT. Its translation: CASSPGDRGVQNTEAFF.

This chain uses TRBV10-3 with TRBJ2-3, with D tentatively TRBD1 or TRBD2 (7 bases each). Germline assignment: CDR1 ENHRY and CDR2 SYGVKD. V was cut by 4 bases and J by 6 bases, with 17 bases left in between. This CDR3 spans 15 amino acids. The CDR3 region is CAISGRQGGSDTQYF. The CDR3 DNA follows: TGTGCCATCAGTGGGCGACAGGGAGGGTCTGATACGCAGTATTTT.

The chain is built from TRBV6-5 and TRBJ2-2; TRBD1 matches at 8 bases. The germline V gene encodes CDR1 MNHEY and CDR2 SVGAGI. The CDR3 runs to 14 residues. The J segment lost 4 bases and the V segment lost 6 bases, leaving 4 bases of the junction unmatched. The CDR3 DNA follows: TGTGCCAGCAGCCTGACAGGGGTCACCGGGGAGCTGTTTTTT. Translation gives CASSLTGVTGELFF.

V is TRBV5-4 and J is TRBJ1-2, with D possibly matching TRBD1 (6 bases). Trimming stripped 4 bases from V and 1 base from J, with 11 bases between. The CDR3 is 14 residues long. Germline CDR1 and CDR2: SGHNT and YYREEE (reference sequence). CDR3 protein: CASSGQGGNYGYTF. The CDR3 DNA is TGTGCCAGCAGCGGTCAAGGGGGTAACTATGGCTACACCTTC.

The rearrangement links TRBV5-6 to TRBJ1-3; 8 nucleotides line up with TRBD1. Germline CDR1 SGHDT, CDR2 YYEEEE. CDR3 size: 14 residues. The J segment lost 2 bases and the V segment lost 3 bases, leaving 1 base of the junction unmatched. CDR3 loop: CASSSGGAGNTIYF. CDR3 in DNA: TGTGCCAGCAGCTCAGGGGGCGCTGGAAACACCATATATTTT.

This chain connects TRBV18 to TRBJ1-3, with 10 positions matching TRBD1. Per the germline V gene, CDR1 is KGHSH and CDR2 is LQKENI. V shed 2 bases and J 2 bases; nucleotides not matched to a gene: 3. CDR3 size: 16 residues. For the CDR3, the DNA is TGTGCCAGCTCACCATCGGGGACAGGGGCTGGAAACACCATATATTTT. It is translated as CASSPSGTGAGNTIYF.